Sequencing of this T cell receptor beta chain was carried out in a study of T cells in Graves' hyperthyroidism and ophthalmopathy. Study results and limitations: Blood also held most thyroid clonotypes expanded beyond 0.001.

The CDR3 extends over 12 amino acids. Germline CDR1 is SSHAT and CDR2 is FNYEAQ (reference sequence). RNA transcripts yielded amplified TCR beta CDR3 regions. TCR CDR3 underwent first-round RT-PCR with the HTBI primer set. Each CDR3 protein gets one entry after TCRdb re-called the multiplex PCR reads with MiXCR. The sample carries 530,000 or so distinct CDR3 sequences, just over 45% recorded once. A note on this clonotype: What it recognizes is unknown. The junction shows a germline mismatch at one end, possibly a read error.

If no ophthalmopathy progression occurred within 18 months, Graves' hyperthyroidism was stable. Uncontrolled infection, other autoimmune disease, pregnancy or lactation barred patients from enrollment. The sample consisted of peripheral blood or thyroid tissue (not recorded which). This receptor was obtained from a woman younger than 30 with Graves' hyperthyroidism. The chain is built from TRBV7-7 and TRBJ1-2, with 8 bases identical to TRBD1. The CDR3 DNA is TGTGCTAGCAGCCCGGACAGGGTAAACTACACCTTC. Encoded protein: CASSPDRVNYTF.